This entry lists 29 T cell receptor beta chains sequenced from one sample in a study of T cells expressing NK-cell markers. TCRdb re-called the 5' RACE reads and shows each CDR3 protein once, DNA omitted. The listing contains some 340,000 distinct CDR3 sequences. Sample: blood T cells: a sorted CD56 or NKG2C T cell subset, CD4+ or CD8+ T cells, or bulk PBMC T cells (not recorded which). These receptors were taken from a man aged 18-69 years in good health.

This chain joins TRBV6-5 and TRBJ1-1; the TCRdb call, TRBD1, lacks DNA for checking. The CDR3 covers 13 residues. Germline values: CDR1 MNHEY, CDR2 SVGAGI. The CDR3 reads CASSSGKNTEAFF.

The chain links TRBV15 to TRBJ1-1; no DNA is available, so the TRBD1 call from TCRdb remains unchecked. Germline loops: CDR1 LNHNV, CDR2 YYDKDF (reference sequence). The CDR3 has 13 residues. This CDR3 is CATSRKGGTEAFF.

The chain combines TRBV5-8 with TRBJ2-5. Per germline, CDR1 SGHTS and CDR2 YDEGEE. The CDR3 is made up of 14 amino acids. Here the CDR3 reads CASSLGQPQETQYF.

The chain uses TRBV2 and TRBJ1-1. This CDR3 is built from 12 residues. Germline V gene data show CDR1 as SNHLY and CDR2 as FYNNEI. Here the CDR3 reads CASTDTNTEAFF.

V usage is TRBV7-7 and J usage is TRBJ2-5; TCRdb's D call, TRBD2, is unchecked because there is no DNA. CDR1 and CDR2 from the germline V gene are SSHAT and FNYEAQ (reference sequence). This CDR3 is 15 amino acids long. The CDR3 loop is CASSRVGELSETQYF.

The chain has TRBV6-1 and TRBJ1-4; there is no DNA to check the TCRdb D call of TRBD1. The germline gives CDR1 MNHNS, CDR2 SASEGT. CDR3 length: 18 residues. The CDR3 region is CASRPLVGQGATNEKLFF.

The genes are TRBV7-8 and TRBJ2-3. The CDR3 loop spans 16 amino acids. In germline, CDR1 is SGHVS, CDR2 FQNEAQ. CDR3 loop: CASSLSEPSLTDTQYF.

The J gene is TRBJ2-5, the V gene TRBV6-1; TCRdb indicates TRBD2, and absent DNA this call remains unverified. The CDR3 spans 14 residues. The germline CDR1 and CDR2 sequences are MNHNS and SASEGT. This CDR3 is CASWPGPYQETQYF.

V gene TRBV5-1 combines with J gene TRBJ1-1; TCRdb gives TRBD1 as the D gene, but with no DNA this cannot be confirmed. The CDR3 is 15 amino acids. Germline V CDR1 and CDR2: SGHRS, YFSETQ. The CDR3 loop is CASSNQIGHYTEAFF. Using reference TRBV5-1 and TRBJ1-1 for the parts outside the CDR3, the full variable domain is KAGVTQTPRYLIKTRGQQVTLSCSPISGHRSVSWYQQTPGQGLQFLFEYFSETQRNKGNFPGRFSGRQFSNSRSEMNVSTLELGDSALYLCASSNQIGHYTEAFFGQGTRLTVV.

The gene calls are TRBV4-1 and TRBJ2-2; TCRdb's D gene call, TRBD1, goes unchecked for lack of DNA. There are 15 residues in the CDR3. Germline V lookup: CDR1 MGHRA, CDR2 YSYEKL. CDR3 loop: CASSQVEGDTGELFF.

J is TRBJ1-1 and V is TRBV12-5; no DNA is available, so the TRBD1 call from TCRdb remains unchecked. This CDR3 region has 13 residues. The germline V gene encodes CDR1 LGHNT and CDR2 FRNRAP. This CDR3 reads CASGPGTGSEAFF.

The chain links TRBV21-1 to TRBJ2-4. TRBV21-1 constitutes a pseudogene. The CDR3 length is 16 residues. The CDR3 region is CASSKEGLETKNIQYF.

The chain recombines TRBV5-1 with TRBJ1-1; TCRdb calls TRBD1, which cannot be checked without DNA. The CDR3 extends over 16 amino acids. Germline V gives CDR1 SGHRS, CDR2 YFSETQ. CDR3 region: CASSLEGRGMNTEAFF.

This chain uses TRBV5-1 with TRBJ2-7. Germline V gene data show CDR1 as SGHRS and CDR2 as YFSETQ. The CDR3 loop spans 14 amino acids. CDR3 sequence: CASTGDLGTYEQYF.

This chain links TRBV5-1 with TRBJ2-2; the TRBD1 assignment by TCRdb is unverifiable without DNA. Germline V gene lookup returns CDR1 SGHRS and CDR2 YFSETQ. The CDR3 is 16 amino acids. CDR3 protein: CASSLVGGVNTGELFF.

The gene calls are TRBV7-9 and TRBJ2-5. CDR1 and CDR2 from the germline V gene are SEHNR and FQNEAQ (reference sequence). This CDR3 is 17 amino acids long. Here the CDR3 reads CASSLARNSYSIWTQYF.

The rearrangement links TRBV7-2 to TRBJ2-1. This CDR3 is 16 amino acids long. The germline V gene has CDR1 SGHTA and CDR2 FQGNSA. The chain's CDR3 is CASSLALGGLYNEQFF.

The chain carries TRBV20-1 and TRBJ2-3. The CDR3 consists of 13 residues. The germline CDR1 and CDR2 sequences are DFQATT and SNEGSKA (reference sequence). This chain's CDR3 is CSARDRIADTQYF.

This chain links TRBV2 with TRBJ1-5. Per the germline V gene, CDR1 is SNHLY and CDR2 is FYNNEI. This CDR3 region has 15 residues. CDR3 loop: CASSDSGLGNQPQHF.

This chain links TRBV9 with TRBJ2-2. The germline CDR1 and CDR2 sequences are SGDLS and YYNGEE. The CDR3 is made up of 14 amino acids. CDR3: CASSAHTESRELFF.

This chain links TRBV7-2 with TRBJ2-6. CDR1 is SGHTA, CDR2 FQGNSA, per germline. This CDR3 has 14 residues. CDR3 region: CASRDSSGANVLTF. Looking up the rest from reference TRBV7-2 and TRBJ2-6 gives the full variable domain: GAGVSQSPSNKVTEKGKDVELRCDPISGHTALYWYRQSLGQGLEFLIYFQGNSAPDKSGLPSDRFSAERTGGSVSTLTIQRTQQEDSAVYLCASRDSSGANVLTFGAGSRLTVL.

CDR3 region: CASSDSHRDRNTEAFF. The chain employs TRBV6-4 and TRBJ1-1; without DNA, the TCRdb call of TRBD1 cannot be checked. Looked up from germline, CDR1 is MRHNA and CDR2 is SNTAGT. The CDR3 has 16 residues.

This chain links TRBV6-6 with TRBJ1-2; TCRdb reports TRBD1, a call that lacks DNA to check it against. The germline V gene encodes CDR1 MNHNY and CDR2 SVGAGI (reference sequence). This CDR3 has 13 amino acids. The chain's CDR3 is CASSYTGAGGYTF.

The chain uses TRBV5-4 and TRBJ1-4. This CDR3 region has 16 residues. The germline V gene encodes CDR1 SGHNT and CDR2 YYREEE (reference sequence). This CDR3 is CASSLAGRTQNEKLFF.

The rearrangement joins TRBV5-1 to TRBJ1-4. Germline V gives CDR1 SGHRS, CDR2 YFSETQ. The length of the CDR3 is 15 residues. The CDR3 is CASSLTSRTNEKLFF.

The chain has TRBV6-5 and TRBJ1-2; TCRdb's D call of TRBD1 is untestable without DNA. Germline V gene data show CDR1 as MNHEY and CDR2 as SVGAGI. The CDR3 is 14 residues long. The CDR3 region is CASSPSGTVYGYTF.

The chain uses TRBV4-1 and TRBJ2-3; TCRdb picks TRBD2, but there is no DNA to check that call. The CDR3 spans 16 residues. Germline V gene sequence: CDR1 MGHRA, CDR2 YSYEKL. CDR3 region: CASRRTSGGFTDTQYF.

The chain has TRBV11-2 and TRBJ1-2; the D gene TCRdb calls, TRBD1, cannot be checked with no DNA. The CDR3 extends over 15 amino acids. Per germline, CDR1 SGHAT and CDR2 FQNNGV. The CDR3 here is CASSLHQRSREGYTF.

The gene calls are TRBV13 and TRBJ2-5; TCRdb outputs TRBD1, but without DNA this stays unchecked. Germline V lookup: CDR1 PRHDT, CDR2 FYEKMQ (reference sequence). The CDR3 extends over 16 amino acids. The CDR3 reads CASSSPTGGNQETQYF.